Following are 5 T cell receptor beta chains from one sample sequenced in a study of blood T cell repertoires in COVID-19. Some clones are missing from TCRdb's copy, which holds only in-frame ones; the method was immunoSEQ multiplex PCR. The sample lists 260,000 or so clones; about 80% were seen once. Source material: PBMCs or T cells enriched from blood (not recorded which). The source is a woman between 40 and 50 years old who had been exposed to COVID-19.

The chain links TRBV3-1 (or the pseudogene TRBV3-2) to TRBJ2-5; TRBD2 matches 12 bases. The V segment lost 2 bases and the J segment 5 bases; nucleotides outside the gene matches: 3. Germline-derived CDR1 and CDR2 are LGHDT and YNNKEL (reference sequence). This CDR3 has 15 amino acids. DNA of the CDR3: TGTGCCAGCAGCCAACTAGCGGGGGGGCTTGAGACCCAGTACTTC. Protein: CASSQLAGGLETQYF.

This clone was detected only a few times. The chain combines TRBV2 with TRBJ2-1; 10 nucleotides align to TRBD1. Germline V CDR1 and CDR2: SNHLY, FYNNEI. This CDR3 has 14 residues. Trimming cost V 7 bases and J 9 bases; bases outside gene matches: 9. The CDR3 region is CASNPGQGLFEQFF. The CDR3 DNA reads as TGTGCCAGCAATCCGGGACAGGGGTTGTTTGAGCAGTTCTTC.

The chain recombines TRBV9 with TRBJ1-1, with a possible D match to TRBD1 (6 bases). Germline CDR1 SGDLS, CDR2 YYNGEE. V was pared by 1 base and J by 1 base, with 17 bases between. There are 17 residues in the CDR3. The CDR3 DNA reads TGTGCCAGCAGCGTAATAGGGGGTACGGTCGGGAACACTGAAGCTTTCTTT. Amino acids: CASSVIGGTVGNTEAFF. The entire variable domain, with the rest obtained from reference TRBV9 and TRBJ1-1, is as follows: DSGVTQTPKHLITATGQRVTLRCSPRSGDLSVYWYQQSLDQGLQFLIQYYNGEERAKGNILERFSAQQFPDLHSELNLSSLELGDSALYFCASSVIGGTVGNTEAFFGQGTRLTVV.

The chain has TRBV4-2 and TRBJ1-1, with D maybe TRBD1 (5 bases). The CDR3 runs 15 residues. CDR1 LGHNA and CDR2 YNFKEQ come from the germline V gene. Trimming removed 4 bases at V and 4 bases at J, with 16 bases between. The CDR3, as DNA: TGTGCCAGCAGCCCGGAGGTTTCCGGGGGCACTGAAGCTTTCTTT. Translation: CASSPEVSGGTEAFF.

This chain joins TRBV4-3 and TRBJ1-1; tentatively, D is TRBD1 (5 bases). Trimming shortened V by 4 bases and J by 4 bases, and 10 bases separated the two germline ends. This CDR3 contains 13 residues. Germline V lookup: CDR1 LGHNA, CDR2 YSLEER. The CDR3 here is CASSRRGGTEAFF. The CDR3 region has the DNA TGCGCCAGCAGCCGGAGGGGCGGCACTGAAGCTTTCTTT.